This passage covers 14 T cell receptor beta chains from one sample sequenced in a study of T cell responses to AZD1222 COVID-19 vaccine. Clones were sequenced by immunoSEQ multiplex PCR, and TCRdb holds only the in-frame ones, with some missing. The data hold tens of thousands of clones, with 85% to 95% observed a single time. Sequences were derived from peripheral blood, sampled 28 days after the second AZD1222 dose. All receptors come from an adult who received the AZD1222 COVID-19 vaccine.

This chain connects TRBV20-1 to TRBJ2-1; D remains unclear. The CDR3 consists of 11 residues. V was cut by 5 bases and J by 5 bases, with 7 bases left in between. Germline V CDR1 and CDR2: DFQATT, SNEGSKA (reference sequence). CDR3 DNA sequence: TGCAGTGCTTTTACCCACAATGAGCAGTTCTTC. This sequence encodes CSAFTHNEQFF.

The rearrangement uses TRBV12-3 or TRBV12-4 and TRBJ1-1; no clear D. The V end was cut by 8 bases, the J end by 2 bases, with 6 bases between. The CDR3 loop spans 11 amino acids. CDR3 sequence (DNA): TGTGCCAGCGGACCAAACACTGAAGCTTTCTTT. Translation: CASGPNTEAFF.

V gene TRBV4-2 combines with J gene TRBJ2-1, with D unresolved. CDR3 length equals 14 residues. Trimming stripped 1 base from V and 5 bases from J, with 9 bases between. The germline gives CDR1 LGHNA, CDR2 YNFKEQ. The CDR3, as DNA: TGTGCCAGCAGCCAAGCCGCGAACAACAATGAGCAGTTCTTC. Translation gives CASSQAANNNEQFF.

The rearrangement uses TRBV2 and TRBJ1-2; D is unclear. V lost 1 base, J lost 4 bases, and 10 bases lay in between. The V gene's germline CDR1 is SNHLY and CDR2 FYNNEI. The CDR3 loop spans 14 amino acids. The CDR3 reads CASSEGLGVYGYTF. CDR3 DNA sequence: TGTGCCAGCAGTGAAGGGTTGGGTGTCTATGGCTACACCTTC. Full variable domain (remainder filled in from reference TRBV2 and TRBJ1-2): EPEVTQTPSHQVTQMGQEVILRCVPISNHLYFYWYRQILGQKVEFLVSFYNNEISEKSEIFDDQFSVERPDGSNFTLKIRSTKLEDSAMYFCASSEGLGVYGYTFGSGTRLTVV.

The V and J genes are TRBV27 and TRBJ2-7; possible D gene TRBD2, 6 bases. The CDR3 totals 12 residues. In germline, CDR1 is MNHEY, CDR2 SMNVEV (reference sequence). The V gene lost 5 bases and the J gene lost 5 bases, with 10 bases spanning the gap. Written as DNA, the CDR3 is TGTGCCAGCAGTACGGGGGTACACGAGCAGTACTTC. This translates into CASSTGVHEQYF.

The chain has TRBV5-1 and TRBJ1-1, with a weak D call TRBD1 (5 bases). Deletions cut 4 bases from V and 0 bases from J, with 16 bases between. The CDR3 covers 16 residues. CDR1 is SGHRS and CDR2 is YFSETQ in the germline V gene. CDR3 nucleotide sequence: TGCGCCAGCAGCCCCCACCGACAGTCTTTGAACACTGAAGCTTTCTTT. Protein product: CASSPHRQSLNTEAFF.

The rearrangement joins TRBV14 to TRBJ1-1; the D is unclear. There are 13 residues in the CDR3. V lost 3 bases, J lost 1 base, and 6 bases lay in between. Germline assignment: CDR1 SGHDN and CDR2 FVKESK. DNA for the CDR3: TGTGCCAGCAGCCATGCGGAGAACACTGAAGCTTTCTTT. Translating it yields CASSHAENTEAFF. The full variable domain, its missing parts supplied by reference TRBV14 and TRBJ1-1, is EAGVTQFPSHSVIEKGQTVTLRCDPISGHDNLYWYRRVMGKEIKFLLHFVKESKQDESGMPNNRFLAERTGGTYSTLKVQPAELEDSGVYFCASSHAENTEAFFGQGTRLTVV.

CDR3 nucleotide sequence: TGTGCCAGCAGCGTAGCGGGAGGGATAAAGAATGAGCAGTTCTTC. Protein sequence: CASSVAGGIKNEQFF. The V and J genes are TRBV6-2 or TRBV6-3 and TRBJ2-1; 11 nucleotides align to TRBD2. CDR3 size: 15 residues. From germline, CDR1 is MNHEY and CDR2 SVGEGT. The trim removed 6 bases at V and 7 bases at J, leaving 8 bases unmatched.

This clone was seen just once. The chain uses TRBV29-1 and TRBJ2-1, with TRBD2 matching 7 bases. The CDR3 runs to 13 residues. Trimming at V came to 6 bases and at J to 10 bases, leaving 12 bases not matched to a gene. Germline V gene lookup returns CDR1 SQVTM and CDR2 ANQGSEA. The CDR3 loop is CSVVGTNFREQFF. CDR3 nucleotides: TGCAGCGTCGTAGGGACTAACTTTCGAGAGCAGTTCTTC.

This clone appeared a single time. V is TRBV27 and J is TRBJ1-5; the match to TRBD1 covers 7 bases. This CDR3 has 16 amino acids. CDR1 and CDR2 from the germline V gene are MNHEY and SMNVEV (reference sequence). V lost 2 bases, J lost 0 bases, and 4 bases stayed unmatched. The CDR3 DNA is TGTGCCAGCAGTTTACGCGGGACAGTTAGCAATCAGCCCCAGCATTTT. This gives the protein CASSLRGTVSNQPQHF.

V and J are TRBV6-5 and TRBJ1-4, with D unresolved. Germline V gene data show CDR1 as MNHEY and CDR2 as SVGAGI. The germline V and J ends were trimmed by 6 bases and 5 bases, with 16 bases remaining between them. CDR3 length: 15 amino acids. Here the CDR3 reads CASRDFGQSNEKLFF. The CDR3, as DNA: TGTGCCAGCAGGGACTTTGGGCAGTCCAATGAAAAACTGTTTTTT.

This sequence joins TRBV5-1 and TRBJ1-4; D remains ambiguous. V lost 1 base, J lost 5 bases, and 12 bases lay in between. Looked up from germline, CDR1 is SGHRS and CDR2 is YFSETQ. There are 15 residues in the CDR3. The CDR3 region is CASSLNLGQNEKLFF. The CDR3, as DNA: TGCGCCAGCAGCTTGAATCTCGGTCAGAATGAAAAACTGTTTTTT. The variable domain in full, completed from reference TRBV5-1 and TRBJ1-4, reads KAGVTQTPRYLIKTRGQQVTLSCSPISGHRSVSWYQQTPGQGLQFLFEYFSETQRNKGNFPGRFSGRQFSNSRSEMNVSTLELGDSALYLCASSLNLGQNEKLFFGSGTQLSVL.

CDR3 nucleotides: TGTGCCAGCTCACCTGGACAGGGCTCATCACCCCTCCACTTT. The encoded protein is CASSPGQGSSPLHF. The gene calls are TRBV18 and TRBJ1-6, with 8 bases fitting TRBD1. This CDR3 has 14 amino acids. Per germline, CDR1 KGHSH and CDR2 LQKENI. Losses at the gene ends were 3 bases for V and 10 bases for J; bases not matched to a gene: 5.

This chain joins TRBV24-1 and TRBJ2-1; 9 bases line up with TRBD2. Germline V CDR1 and CDR2: KGHDR, SFDVKD. V was pared by 1 base and J by 5 bases, with 5 bases of the junction left unmatched. The CDR3 has 16 residues. The CDR3 reads CATSDFGVAGDNEQFF. The CDR3, as DNA: TGTGCCACCAGTGATTTTGGAGTAGCGGGAGACAATGAGCAGTTCTTC.